This TCR beta chain was observed in a study of blood T cells in healthy people across ages. The trim removed 10 bases at V and 2 bases at J, leaving 7 bases unmatched. Germline lookup yields CDR1 MDHEN and CDR2 SYDVKM. There are 13 residues in the CDR3. Through a sample-barcoded 5' primer and a J-beta primer mix, a second PCR was run for 7 to 11 cycles. CDR3-containing paired-end reads numbered at least 3 million in each sample. TCRdb called the 5' RACE reads again in MiXCR, with one record for every CDR3 protein. The sample shows about 780,000 distinct CDR3 sequences, around 45% of them seen only once. Roughly 9.2 milliliters of peripheral blood were drawn from each donor into EDTA-treated tubes.

This clonotype was sampled from a man older than 75 in good health. This chain connects TRBV28 to TRBJ2-7, with TRBD2 matching over 8 bases. The sequenced sample consisted of blood. CDR3: CAIRTSLPYEQYF. CDR3 DNA: TGTGCCATCCGGACTAGCTTACCCTACGAGCAGTACTTC.